This T cell receptor beta chain was found in a study of cytomegalovirus exposure and HLA in healthy donors. The study, taken as a whole, reports: The classifier, whose performance was assessed in both the original and validation cohorts, reportedly diagnosed cytomegalovirus status with high specificity and sensitivity. Across HLA loci, a later analysis found differing TCR association rates, with DRB1 most and HLA-C fewest.

PCR involved 60 Vbeta and 13 Jbeta primers. The repertoire was sequenced with immunoSEQ multiplex PCR; TCRdb's copy has only in-frame clones and lacks some. Of approximately 150,000 clones detected, 76% appear once; the ten largest clones hold 1.5% to 2%. Concerning this clone itself: The antigen remains undetermined.

This CDR3 has 14 amino acids. Trimming took 4 bases from V and 8 from J, leaving 15 bases between them. Germline V gives CDR1 SGHDT, CDR2 YYEEEE. The receptor was derived from a woman aged 40 to 55 in good health and CMV-seronegative. The rearrangement joins TRBV5-6 to TRBJ1-4, with D perhaps TRBD1 (5 bases). Sequencing input: PBMCs. CDR3 amino acids: CASSPPGGVEKLFF. As DNA, the CDR3 is TGTGCCAGCAGCCCCCCGGGGGGGGTCGAAAAACTGTTTTTT. The complete variable domain, with remaining parts taken from reference TRBV5-6 and TRBJ1-4, reads DAGVTQSPTHLIKTRGQQVTLRCSPKSGHDTVSWYQQALGQGPQFIFQYYEEEERQRGNFPDRFSGHQFPNYSSELNVNALLLGDSALYLCASSPPGGVEKLFFGSGTQLSVL.